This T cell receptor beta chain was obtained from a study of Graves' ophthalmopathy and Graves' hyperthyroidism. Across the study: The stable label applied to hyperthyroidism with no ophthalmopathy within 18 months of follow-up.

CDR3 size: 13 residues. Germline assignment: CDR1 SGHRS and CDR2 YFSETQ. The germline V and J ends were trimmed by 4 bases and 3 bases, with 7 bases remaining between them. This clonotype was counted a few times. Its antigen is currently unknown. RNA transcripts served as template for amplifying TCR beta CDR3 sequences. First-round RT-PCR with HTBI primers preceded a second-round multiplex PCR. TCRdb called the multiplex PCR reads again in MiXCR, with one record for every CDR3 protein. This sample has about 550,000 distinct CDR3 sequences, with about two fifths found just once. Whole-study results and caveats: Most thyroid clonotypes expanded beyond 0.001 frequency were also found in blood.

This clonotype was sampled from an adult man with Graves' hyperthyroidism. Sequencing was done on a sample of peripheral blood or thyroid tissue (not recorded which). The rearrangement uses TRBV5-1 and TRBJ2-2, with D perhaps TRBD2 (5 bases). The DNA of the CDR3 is TGCGCCAGCAGCCGGGGAGACACCGGGGAGCTGTTTTTT. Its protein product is CASSRGDTGELFF.